The TCR beta chain described here comes from a study of CD8+CD57+ T cells in acquired aplastic anemia (dated by TCRdb to 2016 to 2019). The study in broad terms: On average, sorted CD4+ and CD8+ cells yielded about 3 ug of extracted DNA, with a range of roughly 0.18 to 30 ug. CD8+CD57+ expansion was defined as a frequency above the mean frequency observed in healthy subjects.

Flow cytometry had shown CD8+CD57+ cell expansion in the patients selected for sequencing. All patients had severe acquired aplastic anemia diagnosed by International Study of Aplastic Anemia and Agranulocytosis and Camitta criteria. At the time blood was sampled, none of the patients had received any therapy. The study deep-sequenced TCR repertoires of sorted CD4+ and CD8+ blood T cells from severe aplastic anemia patients and healthy subjects. Patients were enrolled in the USA under clinicaltrials.gov protocols 00001620, 01623167, 00001397, 00071045, 00081523 and 00961064. Ficoll-Paque density gradient centrifugation was used to isolate peripheral blood mononuclear cells. Before DNA extraction, CD4+ and CD8+ T cells were sorted by FACS or by magnetic beads. TCR beta VDJ combination and CDR3 sequence profiling used genomic DNA as the template. An Illumina HiSeq 2000 was used for TCR repertoire sequencing. Per the original workflow: TRBV/TRBJ rearrangement plots, CDR3 size and DJ length profiles, and Simpson's diversity index were used to assess repertoires. The most abundant DNA sequence in the deep sequencing data was taken as the immunodominant clone. CDR3 amino acid sequences were screened for sharing across subjects and compared with published repertoires and the VDJdb database. TCRdb trimmed public reads at Q25 via fastp, called clones via MiXCR and kept in-frame beta chains. Identical CDR3 protein sequences are pooled into one entry, listed with their most common genes and DNA. The V and J calls were not made by the authors but by TCRdb's processing. Recorded for this sample are nearly 60,000 distinct CDR3 sequences; roughly three fifths of them occurred a single time. The top ten hold about 16% of the sample.

From the germline V gene (reference sequence), CDR1 is LNHDA and CDR2 is SQIVND. Counted from cysteine to phenylalanine, this CDR3 has 16 amino acids. Only CDR3 DNA remains: 48 bases, in frame from the first base. Relative to germline, V is 1 base shorter and J is 2 bases shorter, with 13 bases between their ends. The full study reports these points: Nearly 30 CD8+ CDR3 sequences were found in both patients and controls but appeared to be highly expressed in patients and within the immunodominant clones of the patients. Between patients and healthy controls, no significant difference in CD8+ Simpson's diversity was found (P=0.060).

Many counts were recorded for this clonotype. No cognate antigen has been identified for it. Base qualities were left out, and no much larger clone turns up one base away. The clonotype comes from a human donor with aplastic anemia. The sequenced sample consisted of sorted CD4+, CD8+, or CD8+CD57+ T cells (not recorded which) from PBMCs. The receptor chain draws on TRBV19 and TRBJ2-3, and possibly TRBD1, on 6 matching bases. The DNA is TGTGCCAGTAGTATAGTCTCGGACAGCTACACAGATACGCAGTATTTT. Its amino acids are CASSIVSDSYTDTQYF.